Following are 15 T cell receptor beta chains from one sample sequenced in a study of beta chain features in type 1 diabetes. Since all of the isolated RNA was reverse transcribed, expressed TCRB transcripts were what got sequenced. Produced via immunoSEQ multiplex PCR; TCRdb's table is partial and in-frame only. Found here are under 250,000 clones, around 14% of them singletons; the top ten hold approximately 0.024%. The sample taken for sequencing was naive CD4+ T cells from blood. Receptors originate from a woman aged 40 to 50 in good health.

This clone has more than one count but fewer than ten. This chain joins TRBV4-3 and TRBJ1-3; TRBD1 is a possible D gene (6 bases). V lost 1 base to trimming and J lost 2 bases, with 12 bases between them. The length of the CDR3 is 16 residues. The germline gives CDR1 LGHNA, CDR2 YSLEER. CDR3 residues: CASSQGHTGPGNTIYF. In DNA form, the CDR3 reads TGCGCCAGCAGCCAAGGGCACACAGGGCCTGGAAACACCATATATTTT.

The J gene is TRBJ2-5, the V gene TRBV19, with 11 bases that match TRBD2. The CDR3 totals 14 residues. CDR1 is LNHDA, CDR2 SQIVND, per germline (reference sequence). V trimming: 5 bases; J trimming: 2 bases; junction bases outside the gene matches: 1. The CDR3 region is CASSVAGGQETQYF. Here the CDR3 DNA reads TGTGCCAGTAGTGTAGCGGGGGGGCAAGAGACCCAGTACTTC.

This chain connects TRBV5-1 to TRBJ2-1; perhaps TRBD1 as D (5 bases). This CDR3 comprises 14 residues. Trimming took off 3 bases at V and 3 bases at J, with 10 bases between the two ends. Germline lookup yields CDR1 SGHRS and CDR2 YFSETQ. CDR3 nucleotide sequence: TGCGCCAGCAGCTACACACAGGACTACAATGAGCAGTTCTTC. Protein: CASSYTQDYNEQFF.

The rearrangement uses TRBV29-1 and TRBJ2-1; D is ambiguous. The germline gives CDR1 SQVTM, CDR2 ANQGSEA. V was clipped by 4 bases and J by 0 bases, with 10 bases between them. The CDR3 is made up of 14 amino acids. The CDR3, as DNA: TGCAGCGTTGTAGTGGTCGCCTCCTACAATGAGCAGTTCTTC. Its protein is CSVVVVASYNEQFF.

This clone has more than one count but fewer than ten. The chain employs TRBV9 and TRBJ1-6, with 8 bases lining up with TRBD1. With V trimmed by 0 bases and J by 7 bases, 0 bases remained unmatched. Germline CDR1 SGDLS, CDR2 YYNGEE. The CDR3 is 14 amino acids. The CDR3 DNA reads as TGTGCCAGCAGCGTAGCAGGGGGCAATTCACCCCTCCACTTT. Its protein product is CASSVAGGNSPLHF.

This clone came up a few times. This sequence joins TRBV11-2 and TRBJ2-1, with D tentatively TRBD1 (7 bases). The CDR3 runs 15 residues. Germline CDR1 and CDR2: SGHAT and FQNNGV. The germline V and J ends were trimmed by 2 bases and 8 bases, with 16 bases remaining between them. CDR3 in DNA: TGTGCCAGCAGCTTATTTAGGGGGCCGGGGGATGAGCAGTTCTTC. Translating gives CASSLFRGPGDEQFF.

The rearrangement joins TRBV29-1 to TRBJ2-3, with D unclear. Germline-derived CDR1 and CDR2 are SQVTM and ANQGSEA. V lost 8 bases and J 0 bases, leaving 12 bases between the germline ends. This CDR3 has 13 amino acids. The CDR3 spells CSWARSSTDTQYF. The CDR3 DNA reads TGCAGCTGGGCCAGGTCTAGCACAGATACGCAGTATTTT.

This clone was seen a few times. V and J are TRBV7-9 and TRBJ2-3, with TRBD2 identical over 8 bases. The CDR3 consists of 16 residues. Germline CDR1 and CDR2: SEHNR and FQNEAQ (reference sequence). With V trimmed by 4 bases and J by 1 base, 7 bases remained unmatched. The CDR3 bases are TGTGCCAGCAGCTCGCAGGGACTAGGGGGCACAGATACGCAGTATTTT. This translates into CASSSQGLGGTDTQYF.

This chain uses TRBV6-7 with TRBJ2-5, with TRBD2 matching over 11 bases. TRBV6-7 is designated an ORF whose function remains uncertain. CDR3 length: 18 residues. V gave up 2 bases and J gave up 1 base; unmatched junction bases: 9. The chain's CDR3 is CASSYPPIAGGPQETQYF. As DNA, the CDR3 is TGTGCCAGCAGTTACCCTCCAATAGCGGGGGGGCCCCAAGAGACCCAGTACTTC.

The rearrangement joins TRBV27 to TRBJ2-3; D is unclear. CDR3 length: 13 amino acids. V lost 6 bases, J lost 4 bases, and 11 bases lay in between. The germline V gene has CDR1 MNHEY and CDR2 SMNVEV (reference sequence). CDR3 amino acids: CASRVVLSDTQYF. Here the CDR3 DNA reads TGTGCCAGCAGGGTAGTCCTCTCAGATACGCAGTATTTT.

This clone was found a few times. The chain recombines TRBV11-2 with TRBJ2-5, with 9 nucleotides matching TRBD2. V dropped 2 bases and J dropped 5; count of bases not matched to a gene: 9. Germline CDR1 SGHAT, CDR2 FQNNGV. CDR3 length: 16 amino acids. CDR3 region: CASSLSLAGARETQYF. The CDR3 bases are TGTGCCAGCAGCTTATCCTTAGCGGGGGCCCGGGAGACCCAGTACTTC.

The chain combines TRBV7-2 with TRBJ2-3, with a possible D match to TRBD2 (6 bases). The CDR3 is 16 residues long. Between the trimmed V and J ends, which lost 1 base and 3 bases, there was a span of 14 bases. CDR1 SGHTA and CDR2 FQGNSA come from the germline V gene. The CDR3 coding sequence is TGTGCCAGCAGCTTAGTTGCGAGCGGGCTGACAGATACGCAGTATTTT. Translation: CASSLVASGLTDTQYF. The entire variable domain, with the rest obtained from reference TRBV7-2 and TRBJ2-3, is as follows: GAGVSQSPSNKVTEKGKDVELRCDPISGHTALYWYRQSLGQGLEFLIYFQGNSAPDKSGLPSDRFSAERTGGSVSTLTIQRTQQEDSAVYLCASSLVASGLTDTQYFGPGTRLTVL.

The gene calls are TRBV28 and TRBJ1-4; D not certain. The CDR3 runs to 12 residues. The germline gives CDR1 MDHEN, CDR2 SYDVKM. V gave up 3 bases and J gave up 8 bases, with 7 bases separating them. In nucleotides, the CDR3 is TGTGCCAGCAGTTTTGGAGTGGAAAAACTGTTTTTT. This gives the protein CASSFGVEKLFF.

CDR3 DNA sequence: TGTGCCAGCAGCCCAACTAGCGGAGTTACAAATACGCAGTATTTT. Its protein is CASSPTSGVTNTQYF. The gene calls are TRBV5-4 and TRBJ2-3, with TRBD2 matching 8 bases. Germline CDR1 SGHNT, CDR2 YYREEE (reference sequence). The length of the CDR3 is 15 residues. J was trimmed by 7 bases and V by 4 bases; bases with no gene match: 11.

The chain joins TRBV15 to TRBJ1-5, with D maybe TRBD1 (5 bases). V lost 5 bases, J lost 7 bases, and 18 bases lay in between. Germline assignment: CDR1 LNHNV and CDR2 YYDKDF (reference sequence). The CDR3 covers 15 residues. As DNA, the CDR3 is TGTGCCACCAGCTGGGGGGGGGTCCTGAACCAGCCCCAGCATTTT. This gives the protein CATSWGGVLNQPQHF.